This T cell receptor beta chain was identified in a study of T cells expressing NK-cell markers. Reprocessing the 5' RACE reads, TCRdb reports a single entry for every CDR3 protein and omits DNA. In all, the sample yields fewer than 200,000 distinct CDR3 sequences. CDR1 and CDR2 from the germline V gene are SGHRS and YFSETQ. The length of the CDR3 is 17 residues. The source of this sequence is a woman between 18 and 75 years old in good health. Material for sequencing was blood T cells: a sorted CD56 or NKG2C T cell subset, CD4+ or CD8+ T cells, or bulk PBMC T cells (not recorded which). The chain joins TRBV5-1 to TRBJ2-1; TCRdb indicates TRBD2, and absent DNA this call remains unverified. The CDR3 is CASSLGLAGASYNEQFF. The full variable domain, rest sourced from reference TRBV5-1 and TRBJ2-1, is KAGVTQTPRYLIKTRGQQVTLSCSPISGHRSVSWYQQTPGQGLQFLFEYFSETQRNKGNFPGRFSGRQFSNSRSEMNVSTLELGDSALYLCASSLGLAGASYNEQFFGPGTRLTVL.